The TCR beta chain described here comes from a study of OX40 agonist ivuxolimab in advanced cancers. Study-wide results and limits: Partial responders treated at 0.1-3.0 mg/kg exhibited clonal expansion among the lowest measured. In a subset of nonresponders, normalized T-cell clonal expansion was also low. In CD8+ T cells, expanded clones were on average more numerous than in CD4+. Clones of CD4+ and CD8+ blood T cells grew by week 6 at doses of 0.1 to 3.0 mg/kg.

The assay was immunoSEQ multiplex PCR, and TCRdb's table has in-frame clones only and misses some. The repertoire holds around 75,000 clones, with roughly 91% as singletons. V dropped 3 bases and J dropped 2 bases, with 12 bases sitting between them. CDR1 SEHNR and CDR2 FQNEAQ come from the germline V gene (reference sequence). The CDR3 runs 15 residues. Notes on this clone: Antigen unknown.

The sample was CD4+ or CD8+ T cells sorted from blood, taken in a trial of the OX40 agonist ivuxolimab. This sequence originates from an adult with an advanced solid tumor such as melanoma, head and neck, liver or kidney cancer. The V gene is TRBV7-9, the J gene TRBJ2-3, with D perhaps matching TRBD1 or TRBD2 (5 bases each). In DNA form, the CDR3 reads TGTGCCAGCAGCTTGGGACCCGGCCCCACAGATACGCAGTATTTT. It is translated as CASSLGPGPTDTQYF.